This T cell receptor (beta chain) was captured by sequencing in a study of T-cell reconstitution after alpha-beta-depleted transplantation in children. V was pared by 0 bases and J by 15 bases, with 12 bases of the junction left unmatched. The CDR3 loop spans 14 amino acids. CDR1 SGHRS and CDR2 YFSETQ come from the germline V gene. This clonotype has ten or more counts. This sample's TCRbeta library carried unique molecular identifier barcodes. Via MiXCR, TCRdb re-called the PCR reads, giving one row per CDR3 protein. The sample gives 70,000 to 100,000 distinct CDR3 sequences, less than 15% of which show up once; approximately 15% is in the top ten.

Sequencing used PBMCs from the stem cell graft donor, obtained from the stem cell graft. The clonotype comes from a human donor who donated a stem cell graft to a child with inherited bone marrow failure. The chain carries TRBV5-1 and TRBJ2-1; TRBD1 matches 7 bases. The chain's CDR3 is CASSLEPTGITVFF. The CDR3 nucleotides are TGCGCCAGCAGCTTGGAGCCGACAGGGATCACCGTGTTCTTC.